These T cell receptor beta chains were read from a single sample in a study of T-cell reconstitution after alpha-beta-depleted transplantation in children. MiXCR, applied by TCRdb to the PCR reads, yields one record per CDR3 protein. The sample carries about 460,000 distinct CDR3 sequences, approximately 10% recorded once. The sample in question was PBMCs, obtained before TCRalphabeta/CD19-depleted stem cell transplant. The receptors here all came from a child aged 2-15 years with inherited bone marrow failure, due to receive a stem cell transplant. The CDR3 runs from the conserved cysteine through the conserved F or W. The D gene is left open where the match is weak. Where a row states a size, it is once, few, many or the class of an expanded clone; other rows omit it.

.,TRBJ2-1,TRBV4-3,12,many,CASSRTRNEQFF,TGCGCCAGCAGCCGAACGCGGAATGAGCAGTTCTTC
.,TRBJ2-1,TRBV6-5,16,many,CASSYGVVSSYNEQFF,TGTGCCAGCAGTTACGGGGTTGTCAGCTCCTACAATGAGCAGTTCTTC
.,TRBJ1-2,TRBV19,13,few,CASHRNGDYGYTF,TGTGCCAGCCACAGGAATGGGGACTATGGCTACACCTTC
.,TRBJ2-2,TRBV6-1,13,.,CASRPTGFGELFF,TGTGCCAGCCGCCCTACAGGGTTCGGGGAGCTGTTTTTT
.,TRBJ1-4,TRBV6-5,13,many,CASSYGLQEKLFF,TGTGCCAGCAGTTACGGGTTGCAAGAAAAACTGTTTTTT
TRBD2,TRBJ2-3,TRBV23-1,17,.,CASPRLAGGWDTDTQYF,TGCGCCAGCCCCCGACTAGCGGGAGGGTGGGACACAGATACGCAGTATTTT
TRBD2,TRBJ2-7,TRBV4-2,16,.,CASSQDGREGRYEQYF,TGTGCCAGCAGCCAAGATGGGCGGGAGGGCCGTTACGAGCAGTACTTC
.,TRBJ2-7,TRBV29-1,11,many,CSVVRTYEQYF,TGCAGCGTTGTGCGCACCTACGAGCAGTACTTC
TRBD1,TRBJ2-7,TRBV11-2,19,few,CASSSGQIRGPHPLYEQYF,TGTGCCAGCAGCTCGGGACAGATCAGAGGCCCCCACCCCCTCTACGAGCAGTACTTC
TRBD1,TRBJ2-1,TRBV24-1,17,.,CGTFDLPRTGRYNEQFF,TGTGGCACCTTTGATTTGCCCCGGACAGGGAGGTACAATGAGCAGTTCTTC
.,TRBJ2-7,TRBV7-2,15,many,CASSLAPAVSYEQYF,TGTGCCAGCAGCTTAGCCCCGGCCGTCTCCTACGAGCAGTACTTC
.,TRBJ2-1,TRBV29-1,14,many,CSVHQGGSYNEQFF,TGCAGCGTTCATCAGGGAGGAAGCTACAATGAGCAGTTCTTC
.,TRBJ2-1,TRBV6-1,14,many,CASSELISYNEQFF,TGTGCCAGCAGTGAATTGATATCCTACAATGAGCAGTTCTTC
.,TRBJ2-7,TRBV12-3/TRBV12-4,16,many,CASSQAFSPVFYEQYF,TGTGCCAGCAGTCAGGCCTTTTCCCCGGTGTTTTACGAGCAGTACTTC
TRBD2,TRBJ2-2,TRBV3-1,18,many,CASSQFIDAGGDTGELFF,TGTGCCAGCAGCCAATTCATCGATGCGGGAGGGGACACCGGGGAGCTGTTTTTT
.,TRBJ2-7,TRBV4-3,14,many,CASSHDGYSYEQYF,TGCGCCAGCAGCCACGACGGTTACTCCTACGAGCAGTACTTC
.,TRBJ2-1,TRBV5-1,15,many,CASSLVVAVGDEQFF,TGCGCCAGCAGCTTGGTAGTAGCGGTTGGGGATGAGCAGTTCTTC
.,TRBJ2-2,TRBV4-2,14,many,CASSQEGRDGELFF,TGTGCCAGCAGCCAAGAAGGTCGGGACGGGGAGCTGTTTTTT
TRBD1,TRBJ2-7,TRBV28,14,many,CASSSGQGLYEQYF,TGTGCCAGCAGTTCGGGACAGGGCCTTTACGAGCAGTACTTC
TRBD2,TRBJ2-1,TRBV20-1,17,.,CSARDETRTSGRYEQFF,TGCAGTGCTAGAGACGAAACCCGGACTAGCGGGAGGTACGAGCAGTTCTTC
.,TRBJ1-5,TRBV18,13,many,CASSPSRDQPQHF,TGTGCCAGCTCACCATCCAGGGACCAGCCCCAGCATTTT
TRBD1,TRBJ2-7,TRBV10-3,16,many,CAISEDPRQGLYEQYF,TGTGCCATCAGTGAGGACCCGAGACAGGGCCTCTACGAGCAGTACTTC
.,TRBJ2-3,TRBV7-2,17,many,CASSLWWPQKMGDTQYF,TGTGCCAGCAGCTTATGGTGGCCTCAAAAGATGGGAGATACGCAGTATTTT
TRBD2,TRBJ2-7,TRBV7-2,14,few,CASSWTSGNNEQYF,TGTGCCAGCAGCTGGACTAGCGGGAACAACGAGCAGTACTTC
.,TRBJ2-3,TRBV28,16,.,CASSRRGGAITDTQYF,TGTGCCAGCAGCCGAAGGGGGGGGGCGATCACAGATACGCAGTATTTT
TRBD2,TRBJ2-1,TRBV5-1,16,many,CASSLAPAGAPNEQFF,TGCGCCAGCAGCTTGGCCCCAGCGGGGGCCCCCAATGAGCAGTTCTTC
TRBD2,TRBJ2-3,TRBV7-9,13,many,CASSYSGGDTQYF,TGTGCCAGCAGTTACTCGGGAGGAGATACGCAGTATTTT
.,TRBJ2-7,TRBV6-2/TRBV6-3,15,many,CASTHRGLGTYEQYF,TGTGCCAGCACCCACCGGGGCCTGGGGACCTACGAGCAGTACTTC
.,TRBJ2-5,TRBV12-3/TRBV12-4,17,.,CASSLRGAVGGQETQYF,TGTGCCAGCAGTTTACGTGGGGCGGTTGGGGGACAAGAGACCCAGTACTTC
TRBD2,TRBJ2-1,TRBV12-3/TRBV12-4,16,many,CASSLYPAGSYNEQFF,TGTGCCAGCAGTTTGTATCCAGCGGGGAGTTACAATGAGCAGTTCTTC
.,TRBJ2-2,TRBV4-3,14,many,CASSQDPSSGELFF,TGCGCCAGCAGCCAAGATCCCAGCTCCGGGGAGCTGTTTTTT
.,TRBJ2-1,TRBV4-2,16,.,CASSLDARDGYNEQFF,TGTGCCAGCAGCCTTGATGCGCGGGACGGCTACAATGAGCAGTTCTTC
.,TRBJ1-4,TRBV20-1,15,few,CSAGGSGGTNEKLFF,TGCAGTGCAGGGGGATCCGGCGGCACTAATGAAAAACTGTTTTTT
.,TRBJ2-7,TRBV10-3,11,many,CAIFSEGEQYF,TGTGCCATCTTCTCTGAGGGCGAGCAGTACTTC
.,TRBJ2-3,TRBV30,14,many,CAWSASRATDTQYF,TGTGCCTGGAGCGCCTCCCGGGCCACAGATACGCAGTATTTT
.,TRBJ2-5,TRBV24-1,14,many,CATSDSWFGETQYF,TGTGCCACCAGTGATTCATGGTTCGGAGAGACCCAGTACTTC
.,TRBJ2-1,TRBV20-1,12,many,CSAATVHNEQFF,TGCAGTGCTGCGACAGTCCACAATGAGCAGTTCTTC